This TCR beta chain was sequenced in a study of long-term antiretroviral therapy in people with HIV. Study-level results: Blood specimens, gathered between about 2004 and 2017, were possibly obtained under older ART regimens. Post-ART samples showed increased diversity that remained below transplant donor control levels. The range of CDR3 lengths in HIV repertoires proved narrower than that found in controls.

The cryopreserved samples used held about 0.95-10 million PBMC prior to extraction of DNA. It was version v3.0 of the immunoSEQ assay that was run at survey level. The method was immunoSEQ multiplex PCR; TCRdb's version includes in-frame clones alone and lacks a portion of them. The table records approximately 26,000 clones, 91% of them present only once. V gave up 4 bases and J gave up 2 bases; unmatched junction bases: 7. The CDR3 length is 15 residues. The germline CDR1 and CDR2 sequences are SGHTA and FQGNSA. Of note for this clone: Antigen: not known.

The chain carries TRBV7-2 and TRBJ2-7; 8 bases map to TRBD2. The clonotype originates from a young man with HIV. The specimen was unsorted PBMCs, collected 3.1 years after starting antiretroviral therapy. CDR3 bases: TGTGCCAGCAGCTACACTAGCGGAGCAACCTACGAGCAGTACTTC. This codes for CASSYTSGATYEQYF.